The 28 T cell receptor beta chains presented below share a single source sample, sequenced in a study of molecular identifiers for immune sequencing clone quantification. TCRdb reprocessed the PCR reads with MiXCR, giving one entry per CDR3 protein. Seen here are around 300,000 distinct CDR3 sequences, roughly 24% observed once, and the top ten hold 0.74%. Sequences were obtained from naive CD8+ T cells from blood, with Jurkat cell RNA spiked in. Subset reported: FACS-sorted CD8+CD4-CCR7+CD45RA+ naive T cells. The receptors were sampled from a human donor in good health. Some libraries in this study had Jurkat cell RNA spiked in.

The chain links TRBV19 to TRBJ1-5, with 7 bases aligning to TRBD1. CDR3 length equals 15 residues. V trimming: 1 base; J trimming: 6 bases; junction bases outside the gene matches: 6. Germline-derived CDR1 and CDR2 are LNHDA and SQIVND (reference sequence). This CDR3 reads CASSIGSGGVQPQHF. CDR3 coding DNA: TGTGCCAGTAGTATAGGGTCAGGGGGAGTTCAGCCCCAGCATTTT.

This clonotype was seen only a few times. The DNA for the CDR3 is TGTGCCAGCAGTTACCTTCTAGCGGGAGGGCCTTACGAGCAGTACTTC. As protein: CASSYLLAGGPYEQYF. This sequence joins TRBV27 and TRBJ2-7, with 12 bases identical to TRBD2. With 4 bases clipped from V and 4 bases from J, the junction kept 8 bases outside the gene matches. The CDR3 length is 16 residues. CDR1 is MNHEY, CDR2 SMNVEV, per germline (reference sequence).

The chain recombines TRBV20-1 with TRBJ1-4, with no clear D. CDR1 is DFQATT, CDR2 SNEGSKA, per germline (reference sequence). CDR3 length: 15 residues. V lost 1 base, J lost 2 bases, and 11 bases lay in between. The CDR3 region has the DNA TGCAGTGCTAGAGCCAGGAGTCAGACTAATGAAAAACTGTTTTTT. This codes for CSARARSQTNEKLFF.

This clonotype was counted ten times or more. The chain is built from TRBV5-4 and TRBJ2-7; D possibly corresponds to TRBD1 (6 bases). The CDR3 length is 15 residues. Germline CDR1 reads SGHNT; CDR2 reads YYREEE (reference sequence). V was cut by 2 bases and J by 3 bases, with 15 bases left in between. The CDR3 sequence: CASSLSTGSGYEQYF. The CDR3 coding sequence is TGTGCCAGCAGCTTATCGACAGGAAGTGGCTACGAGCAGTACTTC.

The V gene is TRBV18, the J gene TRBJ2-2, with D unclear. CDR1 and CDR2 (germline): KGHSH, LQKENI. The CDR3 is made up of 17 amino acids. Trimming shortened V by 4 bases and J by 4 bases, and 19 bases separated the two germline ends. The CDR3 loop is CASSLPQSGLLTGELFF. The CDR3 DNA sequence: TGTGCCAGCTCACTACCCCAGTCCGGGCTCCTCACCGGGGAGCTGTTTTTT.

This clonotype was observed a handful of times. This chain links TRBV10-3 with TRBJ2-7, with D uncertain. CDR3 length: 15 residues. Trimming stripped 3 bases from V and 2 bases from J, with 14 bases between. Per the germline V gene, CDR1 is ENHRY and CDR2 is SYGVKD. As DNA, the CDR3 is TGTGCCATCAGTGATGTGGGAACCCTCACCTACGAGCAGTACTTC. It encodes CAISDVGTLTYEQYF.

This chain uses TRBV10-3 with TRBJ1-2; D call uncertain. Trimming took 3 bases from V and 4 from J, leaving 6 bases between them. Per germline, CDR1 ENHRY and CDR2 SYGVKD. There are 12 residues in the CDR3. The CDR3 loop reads CAISDGTYGYTF. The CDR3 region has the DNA TGTGCCATCAGTGACGGCACCTATGGCTACACCTTC.

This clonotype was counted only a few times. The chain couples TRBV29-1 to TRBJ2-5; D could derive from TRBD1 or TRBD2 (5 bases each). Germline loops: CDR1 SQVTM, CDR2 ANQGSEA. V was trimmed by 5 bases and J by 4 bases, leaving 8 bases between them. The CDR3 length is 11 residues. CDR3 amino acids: CSVRDGETQYF. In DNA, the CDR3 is TGCAGCGTTAGGGACGGAGAGACCCAGTACTTC. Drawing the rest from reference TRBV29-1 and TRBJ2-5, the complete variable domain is SAVISQKPSRDICQRGTSLTIQCQVDSQVTMMFWYRQQPGQSLTLIATANQGSEATYESGFVIDKFPISRPNLTFSTLTVSNMSPEDSSIYLCSVRDGETQYFGPGTRLLVL.

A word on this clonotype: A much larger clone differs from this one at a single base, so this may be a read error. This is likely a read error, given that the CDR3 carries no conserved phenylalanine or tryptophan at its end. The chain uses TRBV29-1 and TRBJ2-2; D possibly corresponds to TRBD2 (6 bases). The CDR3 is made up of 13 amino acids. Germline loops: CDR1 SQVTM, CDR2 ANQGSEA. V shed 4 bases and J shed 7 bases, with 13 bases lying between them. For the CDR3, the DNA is TGCAGCGTTGTACGGGAGTCAGGCGGGGAGCTGTTTGTT. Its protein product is CSVVRESGGELFV.

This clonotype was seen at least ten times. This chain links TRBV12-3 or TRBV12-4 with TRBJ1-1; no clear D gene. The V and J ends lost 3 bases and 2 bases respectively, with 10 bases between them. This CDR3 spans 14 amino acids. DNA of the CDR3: TGTGCCAGCAGTTTTGGGCAGGTTAACACTGAAGCTTTCTTT. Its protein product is CASSFGQVNTEAFF.

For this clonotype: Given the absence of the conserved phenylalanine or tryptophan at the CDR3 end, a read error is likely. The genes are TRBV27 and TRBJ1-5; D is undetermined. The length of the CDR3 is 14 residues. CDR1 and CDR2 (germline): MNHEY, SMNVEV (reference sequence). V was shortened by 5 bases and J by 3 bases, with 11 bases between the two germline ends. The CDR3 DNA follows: TGTGCCAGCAGTCCTGGACTGCTCAATCAGCCCCAGCATTCT. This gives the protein CASSPGLLNQPQHS.

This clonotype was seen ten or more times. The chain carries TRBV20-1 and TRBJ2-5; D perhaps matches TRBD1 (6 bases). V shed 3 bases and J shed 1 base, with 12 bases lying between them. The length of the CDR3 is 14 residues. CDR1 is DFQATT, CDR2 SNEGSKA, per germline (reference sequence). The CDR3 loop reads CSASGQTIQETQYF. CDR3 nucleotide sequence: TGCAGTGCTAGCGGACAGACTATCCAAGAGACCCAGTACTTC.

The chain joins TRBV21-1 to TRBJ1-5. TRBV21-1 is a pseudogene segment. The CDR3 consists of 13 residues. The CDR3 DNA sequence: TGTGCCAACAGCAAAGTTGAGGATCAGCCCCAGCATTTT. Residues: CANSKVEDQPQHF.

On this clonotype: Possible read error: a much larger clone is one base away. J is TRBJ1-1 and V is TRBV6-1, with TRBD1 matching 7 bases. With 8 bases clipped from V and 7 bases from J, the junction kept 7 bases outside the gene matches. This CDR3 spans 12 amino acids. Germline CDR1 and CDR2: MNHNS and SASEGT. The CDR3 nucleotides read TGTGCCAGCCGACAGGGATCCATTGAAGCTTTCTTT. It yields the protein CASRQGSIEAFF.

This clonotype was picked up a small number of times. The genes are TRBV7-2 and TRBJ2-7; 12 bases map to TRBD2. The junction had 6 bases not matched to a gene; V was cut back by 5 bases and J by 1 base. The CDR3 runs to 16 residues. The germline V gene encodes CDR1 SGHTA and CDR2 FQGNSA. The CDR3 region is CASSRTSGERSYEQYF. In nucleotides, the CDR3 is TGTGCCAGCAGCCGGACTAGCGGGGAACGGTCCTACGAGCAGTACTTC. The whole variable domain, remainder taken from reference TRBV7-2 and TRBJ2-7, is GAGVSQSPSNKVTEKGKDVELRCDPISGHTALYWYRQSLGQGLEFLIYFQGNSAPDKSGLPSDRFSAERTGGSVSTLTIQRTQQEDSAVYLCASSRTSGERSYEQYFGPGTRLTVT.

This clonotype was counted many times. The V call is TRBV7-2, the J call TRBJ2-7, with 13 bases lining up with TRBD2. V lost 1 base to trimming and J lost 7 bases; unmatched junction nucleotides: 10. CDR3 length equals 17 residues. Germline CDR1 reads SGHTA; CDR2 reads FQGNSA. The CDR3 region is CASSLVRGLAGVGEQYF. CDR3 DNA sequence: TGTGCCAGCAGCTTAGTCCGCGGACTAGCGGGAGTAGGGGAGCAGTACTTC. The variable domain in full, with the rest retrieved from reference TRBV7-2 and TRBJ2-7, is GAGVSQSPSNKVTEKGKDVELRCDPISGHTALYWYRQSLGQGLEFLIYFQGNSAPDKSGLPSDRFSAERTGGSVSTLTIQRTQQEDSAVYLCASSLVRGLAGVGEQYFGPGTRLTVT.

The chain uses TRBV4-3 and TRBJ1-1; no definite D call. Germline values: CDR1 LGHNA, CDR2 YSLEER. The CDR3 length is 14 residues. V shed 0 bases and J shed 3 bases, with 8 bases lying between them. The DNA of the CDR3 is TGCGCCAGCAGCCAAGAAGGCAGCTACACTGAAGCTTTCTTT. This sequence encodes CASSQEGSYTEAFF.

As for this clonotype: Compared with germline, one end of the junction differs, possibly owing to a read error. The CDR3 here is CASSPGISSVDELYF. CDR3 nucleotide sequence: TGTGCCAGCAGCCCCGGGATTTCCTCCGTCGACGAGCTGTACTTC. V usage is TRBV7-9 and J usage is TRBJ2-7, with D possibly being TRBD2 (5 bases). The CDR3 sequence is 15 residues long. The V gene's germline CDR1 is SEHNR and CDR2 FQNEAQ (reference sequence).

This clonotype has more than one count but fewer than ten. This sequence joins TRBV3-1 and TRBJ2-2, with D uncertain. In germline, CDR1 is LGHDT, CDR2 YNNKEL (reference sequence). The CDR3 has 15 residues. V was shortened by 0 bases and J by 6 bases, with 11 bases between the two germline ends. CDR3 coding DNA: TGTGCCAGCAGCCAAGACGGCTCAGGAGCCGGGGAGCTGTTTTTT. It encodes CASSQDGSGAGELFF.

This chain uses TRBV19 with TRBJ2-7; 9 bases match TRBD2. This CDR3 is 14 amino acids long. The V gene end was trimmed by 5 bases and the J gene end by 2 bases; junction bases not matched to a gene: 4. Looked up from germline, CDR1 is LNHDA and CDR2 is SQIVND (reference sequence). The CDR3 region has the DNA TGTGCCAGTAGTGAGGCGGGAGGGCCCTACGAGCAGTACTTC. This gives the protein CASSEAGGPYEQYF.

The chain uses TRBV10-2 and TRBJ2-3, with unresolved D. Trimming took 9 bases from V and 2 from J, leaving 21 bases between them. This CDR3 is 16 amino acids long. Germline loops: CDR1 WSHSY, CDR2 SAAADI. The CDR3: CASSPLPGNPTDTQYF. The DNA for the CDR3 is TGCGCCAGTAGCCCTTTGCCAGGAAACCCCACAGATACGCAGTATTTT.

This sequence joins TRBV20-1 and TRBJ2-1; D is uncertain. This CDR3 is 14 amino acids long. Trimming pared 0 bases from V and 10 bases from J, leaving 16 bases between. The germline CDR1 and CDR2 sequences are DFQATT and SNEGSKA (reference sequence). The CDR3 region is CSARDVQWAGEQFF. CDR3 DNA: TGCAGTGCTAGAGATGTACAGTGGGCTGGGGAGCAGTTCTTC.

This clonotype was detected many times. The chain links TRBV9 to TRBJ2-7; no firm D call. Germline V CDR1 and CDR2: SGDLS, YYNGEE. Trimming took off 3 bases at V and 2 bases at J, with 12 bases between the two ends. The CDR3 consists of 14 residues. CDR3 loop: CASSAAGSAYEQYF. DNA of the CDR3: TGTGCCAGCAGCGCGGCAGGCTCGGCCTACGAGCAGTACTTC.

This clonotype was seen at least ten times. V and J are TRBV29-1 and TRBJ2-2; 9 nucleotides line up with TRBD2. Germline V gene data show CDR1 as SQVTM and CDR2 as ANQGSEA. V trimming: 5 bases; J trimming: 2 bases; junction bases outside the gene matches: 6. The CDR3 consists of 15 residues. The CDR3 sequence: CSVILAGVNTGELFF. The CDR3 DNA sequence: TGCAGCGTTATACTAGCGGGTGTTAACACCGGGGAGCTGTTTTTT.

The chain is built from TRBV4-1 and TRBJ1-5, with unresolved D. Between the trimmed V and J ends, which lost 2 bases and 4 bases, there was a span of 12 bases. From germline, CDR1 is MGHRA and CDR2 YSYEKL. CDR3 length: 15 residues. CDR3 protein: CASSQRLSLNQPQHF. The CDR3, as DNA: TGCGCCAGCAGCCAAAGGTTGTCACTAAATCAGCCCCAGCATTTT.

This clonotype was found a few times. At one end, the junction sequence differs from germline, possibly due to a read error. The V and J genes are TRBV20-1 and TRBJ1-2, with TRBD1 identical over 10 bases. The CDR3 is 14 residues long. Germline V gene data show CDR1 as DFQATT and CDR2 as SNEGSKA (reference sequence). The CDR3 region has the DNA TGCAGTGCTAGAGTCCTCGGACAGGGGGTTGAGAACATCTTC. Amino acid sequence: CSARVLGQGVENIF.

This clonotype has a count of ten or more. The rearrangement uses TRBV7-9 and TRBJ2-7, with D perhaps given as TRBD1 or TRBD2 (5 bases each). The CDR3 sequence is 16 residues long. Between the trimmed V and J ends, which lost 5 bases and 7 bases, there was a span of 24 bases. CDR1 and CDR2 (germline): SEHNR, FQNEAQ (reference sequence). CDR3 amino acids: CASSPTGRARTSEQYF. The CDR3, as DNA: TGTGCCAGCAGCCCAACGGGGCGAGCGCGCACTTCAGAGCAGTACTTC.

CDR3 loop: CASSSERPHDYEQYF. As DNA, the CDR3 is TGTGCCAGCAGCTCGGAGAGACCTCACGACTACGAGCAGTACTTC. This chain links TRBV7-9 with TRBJ2-7; D gene uncertain. The V and J ends lost 4 bases and 3 bases respectively, with 16 bases between them. The V gene's germline CDR1 is SEHNR and CDR2 FQNEAQ (reference sequence). CDR3 length equals 15 residues.